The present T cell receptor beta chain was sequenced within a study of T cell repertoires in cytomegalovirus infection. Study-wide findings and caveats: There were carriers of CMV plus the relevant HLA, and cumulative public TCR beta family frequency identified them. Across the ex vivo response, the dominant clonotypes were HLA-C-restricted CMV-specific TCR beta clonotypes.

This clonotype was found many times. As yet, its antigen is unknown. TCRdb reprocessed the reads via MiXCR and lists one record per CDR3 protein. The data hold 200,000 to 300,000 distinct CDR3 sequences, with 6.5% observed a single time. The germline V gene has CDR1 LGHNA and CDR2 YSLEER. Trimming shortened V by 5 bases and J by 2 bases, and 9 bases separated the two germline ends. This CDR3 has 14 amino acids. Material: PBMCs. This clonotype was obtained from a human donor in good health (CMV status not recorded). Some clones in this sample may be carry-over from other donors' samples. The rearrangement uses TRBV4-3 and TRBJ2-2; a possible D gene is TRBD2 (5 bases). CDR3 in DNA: TGCGCCAGCAGCGCCCGGGGTAACACCGGGGAGCTGTTTTTT. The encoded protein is CASSARGNTGELFF.